This T cell receptor (beta chain) was profiled in a study of CD8+ T cells in alopecia areata. Study as a whole: In an open-label trial, patients got 5 to 10 mg tofacitinib twice daily.

V was shortened by 3 bases and J by 4 bases, with 19 bases between the two germline ends. Looked up from germline, CDR1 is SGHNT and CDR2 is YENEEA. The CDR3 runs 16 residues. In regard to this clone: Its antigen is still unknown.

RNA was isolated and reverse transcribed to cDNA, the sequencing template. The assay was immunoSEQ multiplex PCR, and TCRdb's table has in-frame clones only and misses some. The sample includes 150,000 to 200,000 clones, 50% to 75% of them seen just once. Study-wide results and limits: More clonal than normal scalp was lesional scalp, particularly alopecia totalis/universalis. Scalp data also include sequences from resident alphabeta T cells of normal skin. Although TCR sharing was seen in mice, sharing across patients was less clear, possibly for HLA-related reasons.

The chain has TRBV11-3 and TRBJ2-7; no definite D call. The input for sequencing was CD4+ T cells sorted from blood, taken at week 0. The sequence was collected from a human donor with alopecia areata. CDR3: CASSFSVATGPYEQYF. The DNA for the CDR3 is TGTGCCAGCAGCTTCAGTGTGGCCACCGGGCCGTACGAGCAGTACTTC.